These T cell receptor beta chains were read from a single sample in a study of identifying expanded T cells in peripheral blood. Assay used: immunoSEQ multiplex PCR; TCRdb lists only in-frame clones, some missing. Found here are roughly 100,000 clones, more than 85% of them singletons; the top ten hold 15% to 20%. The sample comprised blood. The source is a person aged 18 to 70 in good health. Each CDR3 is given with its conserved first and last residue. D genes are given only for firm matches.

J gene	V gene	D gene	CDR3 protein	CDR3 DNA
TRBJ2-3	TRBV4-2	NA	CASSRRAGSRQGDTQYF	TGTGCCAGCAGCCGTAGGGCGGGGTCACGTCAGGGAGATACGCAGTATTTT
TRBJ2-1	TRBV7-2	TRBD2	CASSPQRGGPSWHEQFF	TGTGCCAGCAGCCCCCAGCGGGGGGGGCCATCTTGGCATGAGCAGTTCTTC
TRBJ1-2	TRBV5-4	NA	CAMRQIYGYTF	TGTGCCATGCGGCAGATCTATGGCTACACCTTC
TRBJ1-4	TRBV6-5	NA	CASSTRAYEKLFF	TGTGCCAGCAGTACCCGGGCCTATGAAAAACTGTTTTTT
TRBJ1-2	TRBV4-1	NA	CASSQDPGAPALYGYTF	TGCGCCAGCAGCCAAGATCCCGGGGCCCCGGCCCTTTATGGCTACACCTTC
TRBJ1-1	TRBV7-9	NA	CASSLFGSTEAFF	TGTGCCAGCAGCTTATTCGGTAGCACTGAAGCTTTCTTT
TRBJ1-5	TRBV19	NA	CASSPHLNQPQHF	TGTGCCAGTAGTCCCCATCTCAATCAGCCCCAGCATTTT
TRBJ2-3	TRBV2	TRBD2	CAIRERGVTDTQYF	TGTGCCATAAGAGAGCGGGGGGTCACAGATACGCAGTATTTT
TRBJ2-1	TRBV18	NA	CASSPWDGYNEQFF	TGTGCCAGCTCACCCTGGGACGGATACAATGAGCAGTTCTTC
TRBJ2-1	TRBV13	NA	CASSLVGGSSYNEQFF	TGTGCCAGCAGCTTAGTGGGGGGCAGTTCTTACAATGAGCAGTTCTTC
TRBJ1-5	TRBV10-3	NA	CAITRDSNQPQHF	TGTGCCATCACCCGGGACAGCAATCAGCCCCAGCATTTT
TRBJ1-2	TRBV28	NA	CASSLSPPSMGYTF	TGTGCCAGCAGTTTATCCCCCCCATCCATGGGCTACACCTTC
TRBJ2-5	TRBV5-1	NA	CASSTPRRETQYF	TGCGCCAGCAGCACTCCTAGACGCGAGACCCAGTACTTC